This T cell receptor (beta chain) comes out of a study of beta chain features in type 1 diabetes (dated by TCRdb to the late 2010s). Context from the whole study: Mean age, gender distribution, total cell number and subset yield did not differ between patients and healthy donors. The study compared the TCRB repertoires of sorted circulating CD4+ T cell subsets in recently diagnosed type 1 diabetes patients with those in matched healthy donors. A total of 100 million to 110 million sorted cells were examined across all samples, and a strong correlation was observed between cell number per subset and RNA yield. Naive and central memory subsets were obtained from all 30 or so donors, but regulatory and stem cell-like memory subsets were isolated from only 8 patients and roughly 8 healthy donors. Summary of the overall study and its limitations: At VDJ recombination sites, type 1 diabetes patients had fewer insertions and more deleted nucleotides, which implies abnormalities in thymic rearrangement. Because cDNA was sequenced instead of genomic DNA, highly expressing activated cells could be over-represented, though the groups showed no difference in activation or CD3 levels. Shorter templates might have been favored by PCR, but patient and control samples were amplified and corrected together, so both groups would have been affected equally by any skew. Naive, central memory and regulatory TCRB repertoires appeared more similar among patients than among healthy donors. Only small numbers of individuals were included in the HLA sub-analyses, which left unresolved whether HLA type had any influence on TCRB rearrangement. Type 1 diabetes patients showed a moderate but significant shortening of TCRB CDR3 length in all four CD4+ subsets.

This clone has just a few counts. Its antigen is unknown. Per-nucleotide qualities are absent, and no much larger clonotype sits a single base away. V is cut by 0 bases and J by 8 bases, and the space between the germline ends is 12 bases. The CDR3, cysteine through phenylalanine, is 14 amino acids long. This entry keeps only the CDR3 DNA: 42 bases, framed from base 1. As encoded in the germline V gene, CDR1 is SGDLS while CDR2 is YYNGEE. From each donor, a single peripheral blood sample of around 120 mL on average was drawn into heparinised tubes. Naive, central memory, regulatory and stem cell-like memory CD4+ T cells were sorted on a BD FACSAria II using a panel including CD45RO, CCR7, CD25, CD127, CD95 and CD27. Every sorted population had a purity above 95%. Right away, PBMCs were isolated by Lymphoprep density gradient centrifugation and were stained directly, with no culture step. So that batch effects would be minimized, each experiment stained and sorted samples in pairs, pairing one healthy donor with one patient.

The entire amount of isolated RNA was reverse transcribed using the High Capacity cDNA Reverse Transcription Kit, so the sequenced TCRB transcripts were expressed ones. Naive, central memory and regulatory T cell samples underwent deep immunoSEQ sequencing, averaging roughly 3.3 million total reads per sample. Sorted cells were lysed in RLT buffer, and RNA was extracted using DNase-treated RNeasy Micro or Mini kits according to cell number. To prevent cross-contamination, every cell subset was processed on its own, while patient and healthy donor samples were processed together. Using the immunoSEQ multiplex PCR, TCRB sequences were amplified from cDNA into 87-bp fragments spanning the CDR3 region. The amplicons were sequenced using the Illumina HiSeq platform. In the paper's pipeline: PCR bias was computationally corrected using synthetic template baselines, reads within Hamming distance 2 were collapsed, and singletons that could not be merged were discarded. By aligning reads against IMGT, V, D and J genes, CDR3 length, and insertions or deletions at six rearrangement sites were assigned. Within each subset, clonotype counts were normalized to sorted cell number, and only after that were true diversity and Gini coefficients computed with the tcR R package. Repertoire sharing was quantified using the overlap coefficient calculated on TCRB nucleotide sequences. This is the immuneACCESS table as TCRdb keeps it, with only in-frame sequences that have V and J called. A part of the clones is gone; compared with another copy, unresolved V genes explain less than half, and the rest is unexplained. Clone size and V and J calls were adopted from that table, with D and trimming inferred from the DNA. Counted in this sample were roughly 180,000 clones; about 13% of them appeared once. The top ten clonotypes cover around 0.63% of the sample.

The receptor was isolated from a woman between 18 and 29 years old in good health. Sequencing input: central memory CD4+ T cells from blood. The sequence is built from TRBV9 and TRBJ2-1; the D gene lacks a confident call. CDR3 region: CASSVAPGRDEQFF. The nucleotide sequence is TGTGCCAGCAGCGTAGCTCCGGGTAGAGATGAGCAGTTCTTC.